This TCR beta chain derives from a study of cytomegalovirus exposure and HLA in healthy donors. Per germline, CDR1 SGHDN and CDR2 FVKESK. Trimming shortened V by 5 bases and J by 0 bases, and 29 bases separated the two germline ends. This CDR3 has 21 amino acids. About this clone itself: Antigen: not known.

Study-level points and caveats: The number of N-insertions in an Asian-associated ancestry cluster was reportedly below the approximately 680-donor mean in a later analysis. Confirmation was obtained in vitro that a few CMV-associated chains are specific for CMV antigens. Indistinguishable V segments such as TRBV6-2 and TRBV6-3 were excluded. According to an earlier analysis, most TCR beta V segments yielded productive rearrangements about 87% or about 30% of the time.

PCR involved 60 Vbeta and 13 Jbeta primers. Libraries were prepared by immunoSEQ multiplex PCR; TCRdb keeps only in-frame clonotypes and omits some of them. In the table there are around 100,000 clones, under 90% of which are singletons. The V and J genes are TRBV14 and TRBJ2-4; possible D gene TRBD1, 6 bases. Sequencing was carried out using PBMCs. The TCR was taken from a woman under 30 in good health and CMV-seronegative. The CDR3 sequence is CASSSSRDIDKATLAKNIQYF. Here the CDR3 DNA reads TGTGCCAGCAGCTCCAGTCGGGACATCGACAAAGCCACCTTAGCCAAAAACATTCAGTACTTC.